This T cell receptor beta chain was captured by sequencing in a study of T cells in Graves' hyperthyroidism and ophthalmopathy. Regarding the study as a whole: Blood also held most thyroid clonotypes expanded beyond 0.001.

The CDR3 extends over 13 amino acids. Germline-derived CDR1 and CDR2 are MGHRA and YSYEKL. V was pared by 2 bases and J by 7 bases, with 10 bases between. This clonotype was recorded a few times. The antigen is unknown. Researchers took RNA transcripts and amplified the TCR beta CDR3 regions from them. Researchers ran a first-round RT-PCR on the TCR CDR3 using the HTBI primer set. Each CDR3 protein gets one entry after TCRdb re-called the multiplex PCR reads with MiXCR. The table records some 320,000 distinct CDR3 sequences, roughly an eighth of them present only once. This chain links TRBV4-1 with TRBJ2-3; D is uncertain. The origin of this receptor is a woman aged 40 to 50 with Graves' ophthalmopathy. Sample: blood. CDR3 amino acids: CASSQMYENTQYF. CDR3 sequence (DNA): TGCGCCAGCAGCCAAATGTACGAAAATACGCAGTATTTT.